These T cell receptor beta chains were read from a single sample in a study of beta chain features in type 1 diabetes. Using immunoSEQ multiplex PCR, the repertoire was profiled, and TCRdb retains in-frame clones only, with some absent. The sample lists under 550,000 clones, roughly an eighth occurring once. The sequencing sample was made of naive CD4+ T cells from blood. Receptor source: a woman under 30 in good health. CDR3s include the opening cysteine and the closing phenylalanine or tryptophan. A D gene is named only where the DNA matches it firmly. A clone size is listed for some rows: how often the clone was seen (once, few, many), or a class if it is expanded.

few,TRBV7-2,16,NA,TRBJ2-1,TGTGCCAGCAGCTGGAAAACAGGCAGGAAGGTCAATGAGCAGTTCTTC,CASSWKTGRKVNEQFF
few,TRBV29-1,14,NA,TRBJ1-4,TGCAGCGTTGAAGTGGGGGCAGGCGGTGAAAAACTGTTTTTT,CSVEVGAGGEKLFF
few,TRBV29-1,14,TRBD1,TRBJ2-3,TGCAGCGTCCCCCGGACAGGGGGCCCAGATACGCAGTATTTT,CSVPRTGGPDTQYF
NA,TRBV15,12,NA,TRBJ1-1,TGTGCCACCAGCCAGATCCGTATGGGAGCTTTCTTT,CATSQIRMGAFF
few,TRBV21-1,17,NA,TRBJ2-5,TGTGCCAGCAGCCGACCTAGCCCCACCCGGGGGGAAGAGACCCAGTACTTC,CASSRPSPTRGEETQYF
few,TRBV30,13,TRBD2,TRBJ2-7,TGTGCCTGGGGGAGGGAGGCCTCCTACGAGCAGTACTTC,CAWGREASYEQYF
NA,TRBV28,15,NA,TRBJ2-5,TGTGCCAGCAGTTTAGGGCAGGGAGTAGGAGAGACCCAGTACTTC,CASSLGQGVGETQYF
few,TRBV28,15,NA,TRBJ1-2,TGTGCCAGCAGTTGGGGCCCAGGGGCGCCGGCTGGCTACACCTTC,CASSWGPGAPAGYTF
NA,TRBV19,16,TRBD1,TRBJ2-6,TGTGCCAGCAGGGCGGGACAGGGCTCTGGGGCCAACGTCCTGACTTTC,CASRAGQGSGANVLTF
NA,TRBV15,13,NA,TRBJ2-5,TGTGCCACCAGCAGAGTGGGTAGAGAGACCCAGTACTTC,CATSRVGRETQYF
NA,TRBV9,15,TRBD1,TRBJ2-1,TGTGCCAGCAGCTTCCGGGACAGGAGCGACAATGAGCAGTTCTTC,CASSFRDRSDNEQFF
few,TRBV4-3,14,NA,TRBJ1-2,TGCGCCAGCAGTCGTCAGGGGAGCCACTATGGCTACACCTTC,CASSRQGSHYGYTF
NA,TRBV2,12,NA,TRBJ1-2,TGTGCCAGCAGTGTTTTTGGCGCGGGGTTCGCCTTC,CASSVFGAGFAF
NA,TRBV14,18,TRBD1,TRBJ2-6,TGTGCCAGCAGCCAACTTTCGGACAGGGAACCTGGGGCCAACGTCCTGACTTTC,CASSQLSDREPGANVLTF
NA,TRBV29-1,11,NA,TRBJ2-7,TGCAGCGTTGGAAGGGGTGACGAGCAGTACTTC,CSVGRGDEQYF
NA,TRBV7-3,13,NA,TRBJ2-4,TGTGCCAGCAGCTTAACCGCCAAAAACATTCAGTACTTC,CASSLTAKNIQYF
few,TRBV20-1,11,NA,TRBJ2-5,TGCAGTGCTAGTCGACAAGAGACCCAGTACTTC,CSASRQETQYF
NA,TRBV2,13,NA,TRBJ1-2,TGTGCCAGCAGTGAAGCGCTCGGGGTGGGCTACACCTTC,CASSEALGVGYTF